The clone carrying this TCR beta chain was detected once. The antigen remains unidentified. Trimming shortened V by 0 bases and J by 2 bases, and 9 bases separated the two germline ends. Germline CDR1 reads SGDLS; CDR2 reads YYNGEE. The CDR3 totals 15 residues. The data stem from a study of T cells in Graves' hyperthyroidism and ophthalmopathy. The study's findings and limits: Ophthalmopathy and stable hyperthyroidism were separated by a 13 V-J model.

A Clinical Activity Score of at least 3, a NOSPECS grade of at least 4 and a duration under 3 months were recorded in the ophthalmopathy patients. Lactation, pregnancy, other autoimmune disease or uncontrolled infection excluded patients. The source of the PBMCs was less than 12 ml of fresh peripheral blood. TCR beta CDR3 regions were amplified from RNA. Researchers ran a first-round RT-PCR on the TCR CDR3 using the HTBI primer set. MiXCR, applied by TCRdb to the multiplex PCR reads, yields one record per CDR3 protein. The profile shows 310,000 or so distinct CDR3 sequences, approximately 15% of them singletons.

The V gene is TRBV9, the J gene TRBJ2-4; D is possibly TRBD1 (6 bases). This sequence originates from an older woman with Graves' ophthalmopathy. The sample consisted of blood. The CDR3 sequence is CASSVGGGSKNIQYF. Written as DNA, the CDR3 is TGTGCCAGCAGCGTAGGTGGGGGCTCCAAAAACATTCAGTACTTC.